This record concerns one T cell receptor (beta chain) sequence. Its antigen is not identified. These data belong to a study of blood T cells in healthy people across ages. Germline CDR1 and CDR2: MDHEN and SYDVKM. This CDR3 contains 16 residues. Study outcomes and limitations: With age, beta diversity per million T cells declined roughly linearly, significantly by approximately 40.

Per sample, a minimum of 6.5 million PBMCs were isolated. Samples each yielded at least 6 micrograms of total RNA. Sample-barcoded 5' priming and a J-beta primer mix drove a second PCR of roughly 6 to 12 cycles. With 12 random nucleotides, a template-switch adaptor tagged each individual cDNA molecule. From the 5' RACE reads, TCRdb called clonotypes with MiXCR, one entry per CDR3 protein. Here the sample spans roughly 1.9 million distinct CDR3 sequences, approximately 40% being singletons. The material sequenced was blood. This clonotype was sampled from a human donor in good health. The J gene is TRBJ2-4, the V gene TRBV28; perhaps TRBD1 as D (7 bases). The J call may not be correct, given that the DNA end is closer to TRBJ2-7. CDR3 in amino acids: CASKRGRRDESYEQYF. The CDR3 DNA reads TGTGCCAGCAAGAGGGGGCGGAGGGACGAATCATACGAGCAGTACTTC.